Listed below are T cell receptor beta chains from one sample, sequenced in a study of human T cells and chemical hapten exposure. TCRdb fed the RACE reads into MiXCR, producing one record per CDR3 protein. The table has some 90,000 distinct CDR3 sequences, about a tenth seen once. The sample here was whole blood, taken in connection with sensitization to the hapten diphenylcyclopropenone (DPC). Receptors originate from a woman in her 30s with alopecia areata. Some clones in this sample may be carry-over from other donors' samples. Each CDR3 is given with its conserved first and last residue. The order of the fields is V gene, J gene, D gene, clone size, CDR3 protein, CDR3 DNA. A D gene is named only where the DNA matches it firmly. The size of a clone is reported for some rows only, either as once, few or many, or as a class for expanded clones.

TRBV29-1,TRBJ2-4,NA,many,CSGGSRANIQYF,TGCAGCGGGGGCTCAAGGGCAAACATTCAGTACTTC
TRBV7-9,TRBJ1-1,NA,NA,CASSHRNTEAFF,TGTGCCAGCAGTCACAGGAACACTGAAGCTTTCTTT
TRBV7-6,TRBJ2-5,NA,many,CASSFHREETQYF,TGTGCCAGCAGCTTCCACAGGGAAGAGACCCAGTACTTC
TRBV6-8,TRBJ2-3,NA,few,CASRLGRGRDTQYF,TGTGCCAGCAGACTGGGAAGGGGACGAGATACGCAGTATTTT
TRBV2,TRBJ2-2,NA,few,CASRVTGTRFTGELFF,TGTGCCAGCAGGGTAACCGGGACAAGGTTCACCGGGGAGCTGTTTTTT
TRBV11-3,TRBJ2-2,TRBD2,NA,CASSLVQGGITGELFF,TGTGCCAGCAGCTTAGTGCAGGGAGGGATCACCGGGGAGCTGTTTTTT
TRBV6-6,TRBJ1-5,NA,NA,CASSPRVGGAKSNQPQHF,TGTGCCAGCAGCCCCCGAGTAGGAGGGGCTAAGAGCAATCAGCCCCAGCATTTT
TRBV18,TRBJ1-1,NA,many,CASSPQSSGEAFF,TGTGCCAGCTCACCACAATCGTCAGGGGAAGCTTTCTTT
TRBV30,TRBJ1-3,NA,many,CAWSVSNTIYF,TGTGCCTGGAGTGTGTCGAACACCATATATTTT
TRBV7-6,TRBJ2-5,TRBD2,NA,CASSLTSGSETQYF,TGTGCCAGCAGCTTAACTAGCGGGAGTGAGACCCAGTACTTC
TRBV18,TRBJ2-2,TRBD1,NA,CASSLPGQENTGELFF,TGTGCCAGCTCATTACCGGGACAGGAGAACACCGGGGAGCTGTTTTTT
TRBV21-1,TRBJ2-7,NA,NA,CASSHSYEQYF,TGTGCCAGCAGCCACAGCTACGAGCAGTACTTC
TRBV6-4,TRBJ2-1,NA,few,CASSEYGGHAYNEQFF,TGTGCCAGCAGTGAGTACGGGGGGCATGCCTACAATGAGCAGTTCTTC
TRBV29-1,TRBJ1-2,NA,many,CSVETEANYGYTF,TGCAGCGTTGAGACAGAAGCTAACTATGGCTACACCTTC
TRBV10-3,TRBJ1-5,NA,NA,CAVSENIDSNQPQHF,TGTGCCGTCTCCGAGAATATTGATAGCAATCAGCCCCAGCATTTT
TRBV2,TRBJ1-1,NA,NA,CATQGGNTEAFF,TGTGCCACACAGGGAGGAAACACTGAAGCTTTCTTT
TRBV7-2,TRBJ2-4,NA,few,CASSLERWVGAKNIQYF,TGTGCCAGCAGCTTAGAGCGTTGGGTTGGGGCCAAAAACATTCAGTACTTC
TRBV2,TRBJ2-1,NA,many,CASRWGRGSYNEQFF,TGTGCCAGCCGTTGGGGGCGGGGCTCCTACAATGAGCAGTTCTTC
TRBV10-2,TRBJ1-1,NA,many,CASSEYQGRLYTEAFF,TGCGCCAGCAGTGAGTACCAGGGACGACTTTACACTGAAGCTTTCTTT
TRBV7-2,TRBJ2-3,NA,few,CASSSQAHTDTQYF,TGTGCCAGCAGCTCACAGGCGCACACAGATACGCAGTATTTT
TRBV7-2,TRBJ2-2,NA,few,CASSLFPPGGGELFF,TGTGCCAGCAGCTTATTCCCCCCCGGGGGAGGGGAGCTGTTTTTT
TRBV25-1,TRBJ2-5,NA,NA,CASHTGETQYF,TGTGCCAGCCATACAGGGGAGACCCAGTACTTC
TRBV19,TRBJ1-5,NA,many,CASSTGVFNQPQHF,TGTGCCAGTAGTACAGGAGTATTCAATCAGCCCCAGCATTTT
TRBV7-9,TRBJ1-4,NA,few,CASSPQGLDNEKLFF,TGTGCCAGCAGCCCGCAGGGGTTAGATAATGAAAAACTGTTTTTT
TRBV12-3/TRBV12-4,TRBJ2-7,TRBD2,many,CASSLGLAGGSYEQYF,TGTGCCAGCAGTCTCGGACTAGCGGGAGGCTCCTACGAGCAGTACTTC
TRBV6-1,TRBJ1-1,NA,many,CASSRNRETGTEAFF,TGTGCCAGCAGCCGCAACAGGGAGACTGGCACTGAAGCTTTCTTT
TRBV5-1,TRBJ2-3,TRBD2,NA,CASGRRESTDTQYF,TGCGCCAGCGGGAGGCGGGAGTCGACAGATACGCAGTATTTT
TRBV30,TRBJ2-7,NA,many,CAWSVGNARQYF,TGTGCCTGGAGCGTAGGAAATGCACGGCAGTACTTC
TRBV6-5,TRBJ2-1,NA,NA,CASTGLGEEPYNEQFF,TGTGCCAGCACCGGATTGGGGGAGGAACCCTACAATGAGCAGTTCTTC
TRBV6-2/TRBV6-3,TRBJ2-7,TRBD2,many,CASSPGLAGVTVQYF,TGTGCCAGCAGTCCCGGACTAGCGGGAGTAACTGTGCAGTACTTC
TRBV12-3/TRBV12-4,TRBJ1-2,TRBD1,few,CASILRDSTNYGYTF,TGTGCCAGCATCCTTAGGGACAGTACTAACTATGGCTACACCTTC
TRBV4-3,TRBJ2-7,NA,few,CASSPQDGYEQYF,TGCGCCAGCAGCCCTCAGGACGGTTACGAGCAGTACTTC
TRBV6-6,TRBJ2-3,TRBD2,many,CASRLAGGRTDTQYF,TGTGCCAGTCGCTTAGCGGGAGGACGCACAGATACGCAGTATTTT
TRBV10-1,TRBJ2-3,NA,many,CASKPSESTDTQYF,TGCGCCAGCAAGCCTAGCGAGAGCACAGATACGCAGTATTTT
TRBV29-1,TRBJ1-1,NA,many,CSVGQLGQNMNTEAFF,TGCAGCGTTGGACAGCTAGGACAGAACATGAACACTGAAGCTTTCTTT
TRBV20-1,TRBJ2-7,NA,many,CSAPGLLGNYEQYF,TGCAGTGCTCCGGGGCTTCTGGGGAACTACGAGCAGTACTTC
TRBV20-1,TRBJ2-1,NA,many,CSARDPRVSDEQFF,TGCAGTGCTAGAGATCCAAGGGTGTCGGATGAGCAGTTCTTC
TRBV28,TRBJ2-7,NA,few,CASSLSPHLPYEQYF,TGTGCCAGCAGCTTGTCACCCCACCTGCCCTACGAGCAGTACTTC
TRBV4-2,TRBJ2-7,NA,many,CASSQDGSPSYEQYF,TGTGCCAGCAGCCAAGATGGGAGCCCCTCCTACGAGCAGTACTTC
TRBV5-4,TRBJ2-1,NA,few,CASSLLQDGYNEQFF,TGTGCCAGCAGCTTGCTTCAGGACGGCTACAATGAGCAGTTCTTC
TRBV6-4,TRBJ2-1,NA,many,CASSEQSEDEQFF,TGTGCCAGCAGTGAACAGAGTGAGGATGAGCAGTTCTTC
TRBV29-1,TRBJ2-7,NA,many,CSVRGTTDPSSYEQYF,TGCAGCGTCCGCGGTACGACAGACCCGAGCTCCTACGAGCAGTACTTC
TRBV28,TRBJ2-5,NA,NA,CASSSPLTQYF,TGTGCCAGCAGTTCCCCCCTGACCCAGTACTTC
TRBV18,TRBJ2-5,NA,few,CASSPPEQGSETQYF,TGTGCCAGCTCACCTCCCGAACAGGGAAGCGAGACCCAGTACTTC
TRBV3-1,TRBJ2-1,NA,many,CASSSNRRGYYNEQFF,TGTGCCAGCAGTTCAAATCGGAGGGGGTACTACAATGAGCAGTTCTTC
TRBV15,TRBJ2-3,NA,many,CATSGSLGFTDTQYF,TGTGCCACCAGCGGCTCTCTGGGGTTCACAGATACGCAGTATTTT
TRBV28,TRBJ1-2,TRBD1,few,CASSSDRVYGYTF,TGTGCCAGCAGTTCCGACAGGGTTTACGGCTACACCTTC
TRBV7-3,TRBJ2-1,TRBD1,many,CASSPIGDSYNEQFF,TGTGCCAGCAGCCCTATTGGGGACAGCTACAATGAGCAGTTCTTC
TRBV7-9,TRBJ1-2,TRBD1,NA,CASSQGQGAYYGYTF,TGTGCCAGCAGCCAGGGACAGGGGGCTTACTATGGCTACACCTTC
TRBV3-1,TRBJ2-1,NA,many,CASSPTNNEQFF,TGTGCCAGCAGCCCGACTAACAATGAGCAGTTCTTC
TRBV20-1,TRBJ1-4,TRBD1,NA,CSAQDREQKLFF,TGCAGTGCCCAGGACAGGGAACAAAAACTGTTTTTT
TRBV24-1,TRBJ2-1,TRBD2,many,CATSRSSGRYEQFF,TGTGCCACCAGTCGGTCTAGCGGGAGATATGAGCAGTTCTTC
TRBV6-5,TRBJ2-1,TRBD1,few,CASSPFRGLYNEQFF,TGTGCCAGCAGTCCCTTTAGGGGGCTGTACAATGAGCAGTTCTTC
TRBV27,TRBJ2-3,TRBD2,once,CASSRGLAATDTQYF,TGTGCCAGCAGTCGGGGACTAGCGGCCACAGATACGCAGTATTTT
TRBV6-1,TRBJ2-2,TRBD2,few,CASSTTSGGATAGELFF,TGTGCCAGCAGTACGACTAGCGGGGGGGCAACAGCCGGGGAGCTGTTTTTT
TRBV5-1,TRBJ2-2,NA,NA,CASSPTRGETGELFF,TGCGCCAGCAGCCCGACCAGGGGGGAGACCGGGGAGCTGTTTTTT